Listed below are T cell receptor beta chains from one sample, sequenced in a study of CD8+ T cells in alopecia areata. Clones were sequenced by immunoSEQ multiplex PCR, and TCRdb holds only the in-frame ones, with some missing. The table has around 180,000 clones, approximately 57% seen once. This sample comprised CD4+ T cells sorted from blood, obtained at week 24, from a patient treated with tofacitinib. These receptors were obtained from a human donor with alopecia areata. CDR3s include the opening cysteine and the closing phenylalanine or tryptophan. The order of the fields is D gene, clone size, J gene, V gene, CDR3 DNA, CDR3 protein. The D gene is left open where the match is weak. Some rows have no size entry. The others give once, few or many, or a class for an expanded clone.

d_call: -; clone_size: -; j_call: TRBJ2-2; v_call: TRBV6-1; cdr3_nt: TGTGCCAGCAGTGAATCCCGTTCCACCGGGGAGCTGTTTTTT; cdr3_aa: CASSESRSTGELFF
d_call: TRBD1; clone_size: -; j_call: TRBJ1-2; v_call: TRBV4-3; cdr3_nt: TGCGCCAGCAGCCAGGGGGACAGGGGCTATGGCTACACCTTC; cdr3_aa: CASSQGDRGYGYTF
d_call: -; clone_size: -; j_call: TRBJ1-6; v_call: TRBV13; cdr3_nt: TGTGCCAGCACCGTCCCGGGTTCACCCCTCCACTTT; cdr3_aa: CASTVPGSPLHF
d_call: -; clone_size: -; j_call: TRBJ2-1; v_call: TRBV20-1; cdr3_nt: TGCAGTGCTAGGTTTTCTGCGAAGCAGTTCTTC; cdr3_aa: CSARFSAKQFF
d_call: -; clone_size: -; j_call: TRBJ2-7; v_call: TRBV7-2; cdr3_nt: TGTGCCAGCAGCTTAGATGAAGGGATCACCTACGAGCAGTACTTC; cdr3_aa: CASSLDEGITYEQYF
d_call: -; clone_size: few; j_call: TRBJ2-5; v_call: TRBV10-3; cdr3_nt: TGTGCCATCAGTGCCAGGGGTCAAGAGACCCAGTACTTC; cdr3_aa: CAISARGQETQYF
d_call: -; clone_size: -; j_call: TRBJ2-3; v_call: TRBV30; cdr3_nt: TGTGCCTGGAGTGTCCCGGGCCCTAGCACAGATACGCAGTATTTT; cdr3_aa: CAWSVPGPSTDTQYF
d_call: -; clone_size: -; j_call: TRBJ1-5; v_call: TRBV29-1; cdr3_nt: TGCAGCGTTGATTCGCAGGAGGATCAGCCCCAGCATTTT; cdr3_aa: CSVDSQEDQPQHF
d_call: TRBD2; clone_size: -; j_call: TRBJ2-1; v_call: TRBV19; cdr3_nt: TGTGCCAGTAGTTCCAGCGGGGGCCTCGACAATGAGCAGTTCTTC; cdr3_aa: CASSSSGGLDNEQFF
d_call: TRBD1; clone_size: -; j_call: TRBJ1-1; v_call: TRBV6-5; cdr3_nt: TGTGCCAGCAGTCGGACAGGGAGAACTGAAGCTTTCTTT; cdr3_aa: CASSRTGRTEAFF
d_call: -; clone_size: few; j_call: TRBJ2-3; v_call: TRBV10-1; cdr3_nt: TGCGCCAGCAGTGAGGGGGGTCCAGATACGCAGTATTTT; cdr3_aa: CASSEGGPDTQYF
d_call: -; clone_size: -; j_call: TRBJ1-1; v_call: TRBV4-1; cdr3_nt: TGCGCCAGCAGCCCAGAGGCCGCGAGAAACACTGAAGCTTTCTTT; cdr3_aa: CASSPEAARNTEAFF
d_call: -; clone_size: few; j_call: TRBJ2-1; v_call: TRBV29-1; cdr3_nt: TGCAGCGCTGAAATGGGACATCTCTCCTACAATGAGCAGTTCTTC; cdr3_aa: CSAEMGHLSYNEQFF
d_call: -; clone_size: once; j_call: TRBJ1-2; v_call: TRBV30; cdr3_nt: TGTGCCTGGAGTGTACTTCGAAAGGGGTTGGGTGGCTACACCTTC; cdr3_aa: CAWSVLRKGLGGYTF